The 18 T cell receptor beta chains listed next were all sequenced from one sample in a study of early T cells in non-severe SARS-CoV-2 infection. One entry per CDR3 protein, called by TCRdb with MiXCR from the 5' RACE reads. Of about 80,000 distinct CDR3 sequences listed, 11% to 15% are singletons. The sample was whole blood. These receptors were collected from an adult who was a healthcare worker with PCR-confirmed SARS-CoV-2 infection or an uninfected control (not recorded which).

The DNA for the CDR3 is TGTGCCACCACCAAGCCCCCGTACGAGCAGTACTTC. This codes for CATTKPPYEQYF. J is TRBJ2-7 and V is TRBV6-5, with D hard to call. Germline loops: CDR1 MNHEY, CDR2 SVGAGI. Trimming took off 10 bases at V and 4 bases at J, with 14 bases between the two ends. This CDR3 has 12 residues.

The genes are TRBV10-3 and TRBJ2-7; 12 bases fit TRBD1. The CDR3 length is 19 residues. The germline gives CDR1 ENHRY, CDR2 SYGVKD. V gave up 4 bases and J gave up 3 bases; unmatched junction bases: 16. In DNA, the CDR3 is TGTGCCATCAGTGTACCCCGGGACAGGGGGCTATCGAGTAGCTACGAGCAGTACTTC. It translates to CAISVPRDRGLSSSYEQYF.

The J gene is TRBJ1-5, the V gene TRBV3-2. TRBV3-2 is listed as a pseudogene. This CDR3 contains 16 residues. The CDR3 spells CASSQDGQEGNQPQHF. Written as DNA, the CDR3 is TGTGCCAGCAGCCAAGACGGGCAGGAAGGCAATCAGCCCCAGCATTTT.

The chain combines TRBV18 with TRBJ1-3; TRBD1 matches at 7 bases. The CDR3 runs 18 residues. Germline CDR1 KGHSH, CDR2 LQKENI. V lost 3 bases to trimming and J lost 1 base; unmatched junction nucleotides: 12. CDR3 sequence: CASSPFPGTVDSGNTIYF. In nucleotides, the CDR3 is TGTGCCAGCTCACCTTTCCCCGGGACAGTAGATTCTGGAAACACCATATATTTT.

This clonotype was recorded many times. The CDR3 nucleotides read TGTGCCAGCAGTCAAACAGGAGCAGATCAGCCCCAGCATTTT. Its protein product is CASSQTGADQPQHF. V usage is TRBV6-1 and J usage is TRBJ1-5; maybe TRBD1 (5 bases). Between the trimmed V and J ends, which lost 5 bases and 5 bases, there was a span of 13 bases. This CDR3 spans 14 amino acids. Germline V gene sequence: CDR1 MNHNS, CDR2 SASEGT.

This clonotype was picked up a small number of times. V and J are TRBV6-5 and TRBJ1-1; 8 bases align to TRBD1. Germline CDR1 is MNHEY and CDR2 is SVGAGI. The V gene end was trimmed by 6 bases and the J gene end by 4 bases; junction bases not matched to a gene: 4. This CDR3 contains 13 residues. CDR3 loop: CASRFTGGTEAFF. The CDR3 DNA follows: TGTGCCAGCAGATTCACAGGGGGCACTGAAGCTTTCTTT.

This chain connects TRBV28 to TRBJ1-2; tentatively, D is TRBD1 (6 bases). Trimming shortened V by 11 bases and J by 6 bases, and 13 bases separated the two germline ends. Per germline, CDR1 MDHEN and CDR2 SYDVKM. CDR3 size: 11 residues. The DNA of the CDR3 is TGTGCCTTACAGAGGGGGAATGGCTACACCTTC. It is translated as CALQRGNGYTF.

This clonotype came up a few times. The chain has TRBV19 and TRBJ2-7; 12 positions agree with TRBD1. Germline loops: CDR1 LNHDA, CDR2 SQIVND (reference sequence). The CDR3 has 18 residues. Trimming removed 2 bases from V and 2 bases from J; junction bases left unmatched: 10. The CDR3 DNA reads TGTGCCAGTAGTATAAGGGACCCGGGACAGGGGGCTGCCTACGAGCAGTACTTC. This sequence encodes CASSIRDPGQGAAYEQYF.

This clonotype has a handful of counts. DNA of the CDR3: TGTGCCAGCAGCTTAGCTGAGACCCAGTACTTC. This translates into CASSLAETQYF. J is TRBJ2-5 and V is TRBV7-2; unclear D gene. There are 11 residues in the CDR3. Deletions cut 0 bases from V and 5 bases from J, with 1 base between. Germline CDR1 SGHTA, CDR2 FQGNSA.

The table lists this clonotype with many counts. This rearrangement joins TRBV20-1 to TRBJ2-4; 9 positions agree with TRBD1. The V gene's germline CDR1 is DFQATT and CDR2 SNEGSKA (reference sequence). The V and J ends lost 4 bases and 5 bases, in that order; junction bases with no gene match: 9. The CDR3 sequence is 15 residues long. In DNA, the CDR3 is TGCAGTGCTACCCTCCCCAGGACAGGGGAAAACATTCAGTACTTC. Translated, it gives CSATLPRTGENIQYF.

The CDR3 sequence: CASSLARGQLYF. The DNA of the CDR3 is TGTGCCAGCAGCTTAGCCCGGGGACAGTTGTATTTT. The chain uses TRBV7-9 and TRBJ2-3; 7 positions agree with TRBD1. Losses at the gene ends were 0 bases for V and 14 bases for J; bases not matched to a gene: 5. Germline CDR1 and CDR2: SEHNR and FQNEAQ (reference sequence). This CDR3 has 12 amino acids.

V is TRBV7-9 and J is TRBJ1-4; D is undetermined. The CDR3 totals 12 residues. V was cut by 5 bases and J by 4 bases, with 5 bases left in between. Germline CDR1 reads SEHNR; CDR2 reads FQNEAQ (reference sequence). CDR3 DNA sequence: TGTGCCAGCAGCCTAGATAATGAAAAACTGTTTTTT. It is translated as CASSLDNEKLFF. The entire variable domain, with the rest obtained from reference TRBV7-9 and TRBJ1-4, is as follows: DTGVSQNPRHKITKRGQNVTFRCDPISEHNRLYWYRQTLGQGPEFLTYFQNEAQLEKSRLLSDRFSAERPKGSFSTLEIQRTEQGDSAMYLCASSLDNEKLFFGSGTQLSVL.

This clonotype was detected only a few times. V is TRBV20-1 and J is TRBJ2-1; D uncertain. The CDR3 has 11 amino acids. The germline V gene has CDR1 DFQATT and CDR2 SNEGSKA (reference sequence). V shed 3 bases and J shed 3 bases, with 3 bases lying between them. The CDR3 here is CSASDYNEQFF. The CDR3 DNA reads TGCAGTGCTAGCGACTACAATGAGCAGTTCTTC.

This clonotype was detected only a few times. The genes are TRBV29-1 and TRBJ1-1; D remains ambiguous. Per the germline V gene, CDR1 is SQVTM and CDR2 is ANQGSEA. This CDR3 spans 14 amino acids. Trimming cost V 2 bases and J 6 bases, with 16 bases left between them. CDR3 nucleotides: TGCAGCGTTGAACCGAGGGTAACAATTCCTGAAGCTTTCTTT. It encodes CSVEPRVTIPEAFF.

In DNA, the CDR3 is TGCAGCGTTGACGCGGGGACTGGTTGGGAGCAGTACTTC. Amino acid sequence: CSVDAGTGWEQYF. This chain links TRBV29-1 with TRBJ2-7; possible D gene TRBD2, 6 bases. This CDR3 contains 13 residues. The V end was cut by 3 bases, the J end by 7 bases, with 16 bases between. Germline loops: CDR1 SQVTM, CDR2 ANQGSEA.

This clonotype was seen a few times. The chain carries TRBV6-2 or TRBV6-3 and TRBJ1-2; D uncertain. Deletions cut 6 bases from V and 0 bases from J, with 8 bases between. The CDR3 totals 13 residues. Per the germline V gene, CDR1 is MNHEY and CDR2 is SVGEGT. The chain's CDR3 is CASSNIANYGYTF. Written as DNA, the CDR3 is TGTGCCAGCAGCAACATTGCTAACTATGGCTACACCTTC.

This rearrangement joins TRBV27 to TRBJ1-6, with D perhaps matching TRBD1 (5 bases). The CDR3 covers 16 residues. Trimming removed 6 bases from V and 9 bases from J, with 21 bases in between. Germline V gene sequence: CDR1 MNHEY, CDR2 SMNVEV (reference sequence). DNA of the CDR3: TGTGCCAGCAGGCAGGGTCGAGGGTTACTGACTTCACCCCTCCACTTT. As protein: CASRQGRGLLTSPLHF.

This clonotype occurred many times. The J gene is TRBJ2-3, the V gene TRBV9; no reliable D call. Germline V gene data show CDR1 as SGDLS and CDR2 as YYNGEE. The CDR3 is 14 amino acids. Trimming removed 3 bases from V and 6 bases from J, with 14 bases in between. In nucleotides, the CDR3 is TGTGCCAGCAGCGGGCGACCCGATTATGATACGCAGTATTTT. Its translation is CASSGRPDYDTQYF.